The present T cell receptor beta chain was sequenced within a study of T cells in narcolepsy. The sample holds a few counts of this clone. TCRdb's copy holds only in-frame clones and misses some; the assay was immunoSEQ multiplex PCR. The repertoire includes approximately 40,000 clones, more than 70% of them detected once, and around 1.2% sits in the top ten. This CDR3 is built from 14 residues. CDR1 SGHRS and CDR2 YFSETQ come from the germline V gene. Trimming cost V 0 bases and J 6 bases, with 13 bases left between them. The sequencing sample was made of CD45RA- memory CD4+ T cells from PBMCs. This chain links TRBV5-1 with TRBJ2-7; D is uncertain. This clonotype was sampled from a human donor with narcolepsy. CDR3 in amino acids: CASSLAPETGEQYF. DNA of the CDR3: TGCGCCAGCAGCTTGGCCCCCGAAACTGGCGAGCAGTACTTC.